The present T cell receptor (beta chain) was sequenced within a study of CXCR3-negative and CXCR3-positive naive CD8 T cells (dated by TCRdb to between 2018 and 2021). Background for the entire study: In total, 120 million to 150 million TRB reads were obtained, which works out to roughly 1.5 +/- 0.3 million reads per library. TRBV-TRBJ cluster analysis included naive subsets from 5 donors and memory cells from 3 donors. Diversity and physicochemical repertoire analyses covered under twelve donors pooled from two independent experiments. Broad study findings and their caveats: TRB CDR3s from CXCR3-positive naive cells showed higher hydrophobicity (lower Kidera factor 4), lower energy, and higher strength and volume indices than CXCR3-negative naive cells. Because surface CD5, which has been linked to self-reactivity in mice, was comparable between naive subsets, TCR interaction strength was also inferred from TRB CDR3 physicochemical properties. CXCR3 expression partially decreased after cryopreservation, so most assays used freshly isolated PBMCs. TRBV-TRBJ usage was similar between naive CXCR3-negative and CXCR3-positive cells from the same donor, while memory cells showed distinct patterns. Comparably high repertoire diversity was found in both naive subsets, whereas much lower repertoire diversity was found in memory CD8+ T cells.

For sequencing, a NextSeq 550 was employed. The Human TCR Profiling Kit (MiLaboratory) was used to prepare UMI-labeled 5' RACE TRB cDNA libraries. The full amount of extracted RNA was used for cDNA synthesis, and the full amount of resulting cDNA was used for PCR amplification. Libraries were prepared in parallel with an identical number of PCR cycles. In the source study's methods: About 53,000 +/- 9,400 unique UMI-labeled TRB cDNA molecules per library were extracted with MIGEC and MiXCR, with at least two reads per UMI required. Each library averaged approximately 40,000 +/- 10,000 functional in-frame TRB CDR3 nucleotide clonotypes without stop codons. Diversity metrics, including normalized Shannon-Wiener and Chao1, were computed in VDJtools after downsampling to 5000 UMI-labeled TRB molecules per sample. Clonotype-size-weighted physicochemical properties of the central five CDR3 residues (interaction energy, strength, volume and Kidera factor 4) were computed in VDJtools. Through TCRdb reprocessing, the reads give one entry per CDR3 protein sequence; DNA is omitted. TCRdb, not the authors, supplied the V and J calls. The sample table gives thousands of distinct CDR3 sequences. The ten largest account for under 1.5% of the sample.

Frequency indicates this clonotype is medium-sized (0.01 to 0.1%); no count is kept. What antigen it recognizes has not been identified. For every CD8+ T cell subset, under 350,000 cells were flow-sorted straight into RLT lysis buffer, and each subset was sorted in triplicate. To keep memory contaminants out, a stringent definition of naive CD8+ T cells was applied: CD45RO-CCR7+CD27+CD95-. Using standard density gradient centrifugation, peripheral blood mononuclear cells were isolated from buffy coats. Naive CXCR3-negative and CXCR3-positive CD8+ T cells were flow-sorted using a FACSAria III. An RNeasy Mini Kit was used to extract total RNA from the sorted cells. Inclusive of the bounding cysteine and phenylalanine, the CDR3 is 16 residues long. No DNA sequence was recorded. CDR1 and CDR2 were assigned from the germline V gene as MNHEY and SVGEGT.

The rearrangement combines TRBV6-2 or TRBV6-3 with TRBJ2-6; checking the TCRdb D call of TRBD1 is not possible without DNA. The sequencing sample was made of naive CXCR3- CD8+ T cells from blood. Read against the paper, the sample's cell subset or site label means: CD45RO-CCR7+CD27+CD95- naive CD8+ T cells lacking CXCR3 (TNR3-). The sequence was collected from a human donor in good health. Some clones in this sample may be carry-over from other donors' samples. CDR3 sequence: CASSKGTLSGANVLTF.